These T cell receptor beta chains were read from a single sample in a study of cytomegalovirus exposure and HLA in healthy donors. Only in-frame clones appear in the TCRdb table, and some are missing; sequencing was by immunoSEQ multiplex PCR. The sample includes about 160,000 clones, approximately 86% of them seen just once. What was sequenced was PBMCs. All receptors come from a woman aged 18 to 35 in good health and CMV-seronegative. The CDR3 runs from the conserved cysteine through the conserved F or W. Fields, in order: V gene, J gene, clone size, CDR3 protein. Where a row states a size, it is once, few, many or the class of an expanded clone; other rows omit it.

>TRBV30|TRBJ1-1|NA
CAWDTGTTEAFF
>TRBV6-5|TRBJ1-4|NA
CASSRDRPNEKLFF
>TRBV11-2|TRBJ2-7|NA
CASSLDIGTGLYGEQYF
>TRBV5-1|TRBJ1-1|NA
CASRDFGREVWHTEAFF
>TRBV19|TRBJ2-5|NA
CASSRPPGLRDRGETQYF
>TRBV6-1|TRBJ2-1|once
CASSENASGKLEQFF
>TRBV27|TRBJ2-7|NA
CASSSPTKQYF
>TRBV27|TRBJ1-2|NA
CASSLYPPQTGFFRGYTF
>TRBV18|TRBJ2-3|NA
CASSPPRGASTDTQYF
>TRBV5-4|TRBJ2-5|NA
CASSLDVETQYF
>TRBV29-1|TRBJ2-7|NA
CSVEGGRAESYEQYF
>TRBV27|TRBJ1-4|NA
CASRPIYRGSNEKLFF
>TRBV27|TRBJ1-1|NA
CASKTPGNTEAFF
>TRBV12-5|TRBJ1-1|few
CASAKSTAEAFF
>TRBV5-6|TRBJ2-7|NA
CASSFEGYEQYF
>TRBV9|TRBJ1-6|NA
CASSPVVTGINSPLHF
>TRBV6-5|TRBJ1-2|NA
CASSFSGDYGYTF
>TRBV4-3|TRBJ1-5|once
CASSQAPGGNQPQHF
>TRBV27|TRBJ2-3|NA
CASSLQRDQRDTQYF
>TRBV11-2|TRBJ2-7|NA
CASSLLTTGLRNEQYF
>TRBV5-5|TRBJ2-3|once
CASSFPAGGREGNTDTQYF
>TRBV9|TRBJ2-1|NA
CASSVTQGWDEQFF
>TRBV4-1|TRBJ2-7|NA
CASSQDLPRSYEQYF
>TRBV18|TRBJ2-7|NA
CASSPRGGLEAYEQYF
>TRBV5-1|TRBJ1-3|NA
CASSLGDAGGGNTIYF
>TRBV12-5|TRBJ1-6|once
CASGLVVWGGQTLNNSPLHF
>TRBV30|TRBJ1-5|NA
CAWSPGHFNNQPQHF
>TRBV27|TRBJ1-1|NA
CASSLTGPVTEAFF
>TRBV4-3|TRBJ2-2|NA
CASSQDSAYRDRYTGELFF
>TRBV19|TRBJ2-5|NA
CASSIGLAGVRETQYF
>TRBV27|TRBJ1-5|NA
CASSLGLENQPQHF
>TRBV4-1|TRBJ2-5|few
CASSPRTGPETQYF
>TRBV11-2|TRBJ2-7|NA
CASTRDRGSYEQYF
>TRBV6-4|TRBJ2-3|few
CASRPELATDTQYF
>TRBV2|TRBJ1-1|NA
CASSPTGGRRGTEAFF
>TRBV25-1|TRBJ1-5|NA
CASSESKGHQPQHF
>TRBV5-1|TRBJ1-2|NA
CASSFQGSSNYGYTF
>TRBV4-1|TRBJ1-2|NA
CASRRSGTELYGYTF
>TRBV7-9|TRBJ1-1|NA
CASSLRGQLTEAFF
>TRBV5-1|TRBJ2-3|few
CASSRGLSEDTQYF
>TRBV7-9|TRBJ2-3|NA
CASSSWGSLTDTQYF
>TRBV6-1|TRBJ2-3|NA
CASSLPTSGTDTQYF
>TRBV4-3|TRBJ1-1|NA
CASSQLTGDTEAFF
>TRBV9|TRBJ2-3|once
CASSPWGGRLGADTQYF
>TRBV7-9|TRBJ2-7|NA
CASSLEGLAGQREQYF
>TRBV27|TRBJ1-1|NA
CASSAGTANTEAFF
>TRBV27|TRBJ2-5|NA
CASKKRGGETQYF
>TRBV11-3|TRBJ2-7|NA
CASSFRGSPAYEQYF
>TRBV6-5|TRBJ1-5|once
CASSPSDGANQPQHF
>TRBV2|TRBJ2-7|few
CASSGDKGGQYF
>TRBV19|TRBJ2-2|NA
CASSLTRSGELFF
>TRBV6-1|TRBJ2-5|NA
CASSEGPLQETQYF
>TRBV7-9|TRBJ1-2|once
CASSLSGVEGRGGYTF